The 29 T cell receptor beta chains below all came from one sample that was sequenced in a study of control samples from healthy donors and cancer patients. Measured with immunoSEQ multiplex PCR; TCRdb has only the in-frame clones, and not every one. Of roughly 120,000 clones listed, roughly 84% are singletons. The source material was blood. These receptors were obtained from a man between 50 and 59 years old in good health.

This sequence joins TRBV5-4 and TRBJ2-1; 15 bases are a match to TRBD2. There are 17 residues in the CDR3. Germline CDR1 is SGHNT and CDR2 is YYREEE (reference sequence). V shed 0 bases and J 6 bases; nucleotides not matched to a gene: 4. In nucleotides, the CDR3 is TGTGCCAGCAGCTTGGGCGGACTAGCGGGGGGGATCAATGAGCAGTTCTTC. It specifies CASSLGGLAGGINEQFF.

The V call is TRBV5-4, the J call TRBJ1-2, with a tentative D call TRBD1 (5 bases). In germline, CDR1 is SGHNT, CDR2 YYREEE (reference sequence). The V gene lost 0 bases and the J gene lost 5 bases, with 14 bases spanning the gap. CDR3 size: 15 residues. The CDR3 coding sequence is TGTGCCAGCAGCTTGGATGGTAGCAGGGAGTATGGCTACACCTTC. The encoded protein is CASSLDGSREYGYTF.

V usage is TRBV4-1 and J usage is TRBJ1-3; D unresolved. Looked up from germline, CDR1 is MGHRA and CDR2 is YSYEKL. The CDR3 has 14 amino acids. Trimming pared 1 base from V and 8 bases from J, leaving 12 bases between. CDR3: CASSQVEFGDTIYF. The CDR3 coding sequence is TGCGCCAGCAGCCAAGTAGAATTTGGGGACACCATATATTTT.

The chain uses TRBV28 and TRBJ2-2; TRBD1 matches 11 bases. Germline V gene data show CDR1 as MDHEN and CDR2 as SYDVKM. The CDR3 sequence is 15 residues long. Trimming took 4 bases from V and 6 from J; bases not matched to a gene: 4. The CDR3 loop is CASSSSGQGAGELFF. The CDR3 DNA follows: TGTGCCAGCAGTTCCTCGGGACAGGGGGCCGGGGAGCTGTTTTTT.

V and J are TRBV19 and TRBJ1-1; TRBD1 matches at 7 bases. This CDR3 has 18 residues. V lost 0 bases and J lost 1; bases outside the gene matches: 11. The V gene's germline CDR1 is LNHDA and CDR2 SQIVND (reference sequence). In DNA, the CDR3 is TGTGCCAGTAGTATAGATAATATAGGGGGGACAGCGAACACTGAAGCTTTCTTT. Protein: CASSIDNIGGTANTEAFF.

V is TRBV13 and J is TRBJ2-7; the match to TRBD1 covers 10 bases. Losses at the gene ends were 5 bases for V and 3 bases for J; bases not matched to a gene: 4. CDR3 length: 14 residues. Per the germline V gene, CDR1 is PRHDT and CDR2 is FYEKMQ (reference sequence). CDR3 coding DNA: TGTGCCAGCAGCCAAAGGGACAGGGGCTACGAGCAGTACTTC. It is translated as CASSQRDRGYEQYF.

The chain uses TRBV5-5 and TRBJ2-7; 8 bases map to TRBD2. Losses at the gene ends were 4 bases for V and 3 bases for J; bases not matched to a gene: 6. Germline V gives CDR1 SGHKS, CDR2 YYEKEE (reference sequence). The CDR3 is 14 residues long. The DNA of the CDR3 is TGTGCCAGCAGCGCCCGGGGGGGGCACTACGAGCAGTACTTC. Translation gives CASSARGGHYEQYF. The entire variable domain, with the rest obtained from reference TRBV5-5 and TRBJ2-7, is as follows: DAGVTQSPTHLIKTRGQQVTLRCSPISGHKSVSWYQQVLGQGPQFIFQYYEKEERGRGNFPDRFSARQFPNYSSELNVNALLLGDSALYLCASSARGGHYEQYFGPGTRLTVT.

The V and J genes are TRBV28 and TRBJ2-1; 11 bases align to TRBD2. The V segment lost 5 bases and the J segment 8 bases; nucleotides outside the gene matches: 8. Germline CDR1 MDHEN, CDR2 SYDVKM. The CDR3 is 15 amino acids. The CDR3: CASSVLAGGHYEQFF. The DNA of the CDR3 is TGTGCCAGCAGTGTTTTAGCGGGGGGGCATTATGAGCAGTTCTTC. The full variable domain, rest sourced from reference TRBV28 and TRBJ2-1, is DVKVTQSSRYLVKRTGEKVFLECVQDMDHENMFWYRQDPGLGLRLIYFSYDVKMKEKGDIPEGYSVSREKKERFSLILESASTNQTSMYLCASSVLAGGHYEQFFGPGTRLTVL.

The genes are TRBV18 and TRBJ2-7, with no clear D. V gave up 1 base and J gave up 1 base, with 8 bases separating them. The CDR3 is 14 amino acids. Germline CDR1 is KGHSH and CDR2 is LQKENI. The CDR3 nucleotides read TGTGCCAGCTCACCACTTTCCGATTCCTACGAGCAGTACTTC. Amino acids: CASSPLSDSYEQYF.

This clone was counted only a few times. The chain couples TRBV19 to TRBJ2-3; TRBD2 matches at 11 bases. V gave up 0 bases and J gave up 2 bases; unmatched junction bases: 13. In germline, CDR1 is LNHDA, CDR2 SQIVND (reference sequence). This CDR3 has 20 amino acids. Written as DNA, the CDR3 is TGTGCCAGTAGTATAGACGCCATAGCGGGGGGGGGCCAGGACACAGATACGCAGTATTTT. Protein sequence: CASSIDAIAGGGQDTDTQYF.

The V gene is TRBV15, the J gene TRBJ2-5; no definite D call. Germline assignment: CDR1 LNHNV and CDR2 YYDKDF (reference sequence). This CDR3 contains 18 residues. Trimming stripped 0 bases from V and 1 base from J, with 18 bases between. This CDR3 is CATSRDLMRSEFQETQYF. The CDR3, as DNA: TGTGCCACCAGCAGAGATTTGATGCGGAGCGAGTTCCAAGAGACCCAGTACTTC.

This clone came up a few times. CDR3 sequence: CASSLAQGSTGELFF. In nucleotides, the CDR3 is TGCGCCAGCAGCTTGGCCCAGGGGAGTACCGGGGAGCTGTTTTTT. The chain links TRBV5-1 to TRBJ2-2; possible D gene TRBD1, 6 bases. With 0 bases removed from V and 5 bases from J, the gap between germline ends came to 11 bases. Germline V gene lookup returns CDR1 SGHRS and CDR2 YFSETQ. The CDR3 has 15 residues.

The rearrangement joins TRBV5-1 to TRBJ2-1, with D maybe TRBD1 (6 bases). The V gene's germline CDR1 is SGHRS and CDR2 YFSETQ. V shed 2 bases and J shed 6 bases, with 9 bases lying between them. There are 13 residues in the CDR3. CDR3 sequence (DNA): TGCGCCAGCAGCTTACCACAGGGCAATGAGCAGTTCTTC. Amino acids: CASSLPQGNEQFF.

The chain links TRBV6-6 to TRBJ2-2, with 7 bases matching TRBD2. The CDR3 is made up of 16 amino acids. Unmatched junction bases numbered 6, after V lost 2 bases and J lost 3 bases. Germline loops: CDR1 MNHNY, CDR2 SVGAGI (reference sequence). CDR3 DNA: TGTGCCAGCAGTTACACGGGCGGGGGAGACACCGGGGAGCTGTTTTTT. The encoded protein is CASSYTGGGDTGELFF.

In DNA form, the CDR3 reads TGTGCCAGCAGCCCCGCTGACAATTACGGAATATATGGCTACACCTTC. Its translation: CASSPADNYGIYGYTF. The V and J genes are TRBV5-4 and TRBJ1-2; D is uncertain. CDR1 SGHNT and CDR2 YYREEE come from the germline V gene (reference sequence). Between the trimmed V and J ends, which lost 4 bases and 5 bases, there was a span of 21 bases. This CDR3 comprises 16 residues.

V gene TRBV7-9 combines with J gene TRBJ1-2, with TRBD1 matching 8 bases. After removal of 0 bases from V and 8 bases from J, the junction contained 2 bases not matched to a gene. Germline CDR1 SEHNR, CDR2 FQNEAQ (reference sequence). The CDR3 totals 13 residues. CDR3 nucleotide sequence: TGTGCCAGCAGCTTAGCCGACAGGGGAGGCTACACCTTC. It specifies CASSLADRGGYTF.

Here the CDR3 DNA reads TGTGCCAGCAGCTTAGGGCTCGCAGTGAGCTCCTACGAGCAGTACTTC. Protein sequence: CASSLGLAVSSYEQYF. The chain combines TRBV7-2 with TRBJ2-7, with no clear D. Trimming left V 1 base short and J 0 bases short, with 13 bases between. The CDR3 totals 16 residues. CDR1 and CDR2 from the germline V gene are SGHTA and FQGNSA.

V is TRBV28 and J is TRBJ2-7; 7 bases line up with TRBD1. Germline trimming cut 6 bases from V and 5 bases from J; bases unmatched to any gene: 10. From germline, CDR1 is MDHEN and CDR2 SYDVKM. The CDR3 is 14 amino acids. The CDR3 region is CASSPITGVHEQYF. The CDR3 nucleotides read TGTGCCAGCAGCCCTATCACAGGGGTCCACGAGCAGTACTTC.

The rearrangement joins TRBV6-1 to TRBJ2-5; the match to TRBD2 covers 9 bases. Germline V lookup: CDR1 MNHNS, CDR2 SASEGT. The length of the CDR3 is 16 residues. J was trimmed by 5 bases and V by 3 bases; bases with no gene match: 10. The CDR3 DNA follows: TGTGCCAGCAGTGAGGTGGCGGGGGGGCTAGTGGAGACCCAGTACTTC. Translated, it gives CASSEVAGGLVETQYF.

This clone was seen just once. The V gene is TRBV19, the J gene TRBJ2-1, with a tentative D call TRBD1 (6 bases). Germline-derived CDR1 and CDR2 are LNHDA and SQIVND (reference sequence). The CDR3 has 16 residues. Trimming took off 0 bases at V and 5 bases at J, with 14 bases between the two ends. The CDR3 DNA reads TGTGCCAGTAGTATAGACCGACAGGCCGAGAACAATGAGCAGTTCTTC. Protein: CASSIDRQAENNEQFF.

In nucleotides, the CDR3 is TGTGCCACCAGTGACCCCGGGACAGGGGACGGCTACACCTTC. It specifies CATSDPGTGDGYTF. This chain uses TRBV24-1 with TRBJ1-2, with TRBD1 matching 10 bases. Trimming at V came to 4 bases and at J to 8 bases, leaving 6 bases not matched to a gene. The CDR3 runs 14 residues. Germline V gene data show CDR1 as KGHDR and CDR2 as SFDVKD.

The chain carries TRBV3-1 (or the pseudogene TRBV3-2) and TRBJ1-1; 9 bases are a match to TRBD1. The CDR3 totals 14 residues. Germline V lookup: CDR1 LGHDT, CDR2 YNNKEL (reference sequence). The junction had 4 bases not matched to a gene; V was cut back by 4 bases and J by 4 bases. The CDR3 region has the DNA TGTGCCAGCAGCCGGGACAGGGAAGGCACTGAAGCTTTCTTT. Translation: CASSRDREGTEAFF.

The chain has TRBV9 and TRBJ1-3; tentative D call: TRBD1 (6 bases). The CDR3 is 16 residues long. With 0 bases removed from V and 8 bases from J, the gap between germline ends came to 18 bases. Germline CDR1 reads SGDLS; CDR2 reads YYNGEE. CDR3 amino acids: CASSVEAGAYGDTIYF. In DNA form, the CDR3 reads TGTGCCAGCAGCGTAGAGGCAGGGGCGTACGGCGACACCATATATTTT. Full variable domain (outside the CDR3, taken from reference TRBV9 and TRBJ1-3): DSGVTQTPKHLITATGQRVTLRCSPRSGDLSVYWYQQSLDQGLQFLIQYYNGEERAKGNILERFSAQQFPDLHSELNLSSLELGDSALYFCASSVEAGAYGDTIYFGEGSWLTVV.

This clone was recorded a few times. The genes are TRBV5-6 and TRBJ1-2, with a weak D call TRBD1 (5 bases). The CDR3 runs to 13 residues. Germline CDR1 reads SGHDT; CDR2 reads YYEEEE. Trimming took 0 bases from V and 3 from J, leaving 6 bases between them. CDR3: CASSLGQHYGYTF. As DNA, the CDR3 is TGTGCCAGCAGCTTGGGACAGCACTATGGCTACACCTTC. The full variable domain, with the rest looked up from reference TRBV5-6 and TRBJ1-2, is DAGVTQSPTHLIKTRGQQVTLRCSPKSGHDTVSWYQQALGQGPQFIFQYYEEEERQRGNFPDRFSGHQFPNYSSELNVNALLLGDSALYLCASSLGQHYGYTFGSGTRLTVV.

J is TRBJ1-1 and V is TRBV5-1; D not certain. Trimming shortened V by 7 bases and J by 0 bases, and 13 bases separated the two germline ends. CDR1 is SGHRS and CDR2 is YFSETQ in the germline V gene. This CDR3 is built from 14 residues. CDR3 residues: CASCLRGLNTEAFF. CDR3 in DNA: TGCGCCAGCTGTTTACGAGGGCTGAACACTGAAGCTTTCTTT.

The count of this clone is one. This chain joins TRBV4-1 and TRBJ2-7; 8 bases map to TRBD1. This CDR3 spans 15 amino acids. The J segment lost 5 bases and the V segment lost 0 bases, leaving 6 bases of the junction unmatched. In germline, CDR1 is MGHRA, CDR2 YSYEKL. In nucleotides, the CDR3 is TGCGCCAGCAGCCAAGACCCAGGGGGCATCAACGAGCAGTACTTC. Translated, it gives CASSQDPGGINEQYF.

The V call is TRBV28, the J call TRBJ1-1; weak D call: TRBD1 (6 bases). CDR1 MDHEN and CDR2 SYDVKM come from the germline V gene. The CDR3 contains 15 residues. V was pared by 5 bases and J by 0 bases, with 13 bases between. The CDR3 loop reads CASSRGGAMNTEAFF. The CDR3 DNA reads TGTGCCAGCAGTAGGGGGGGGGCCATGAACACTGAAGCTTTCTTT. The variable domain in full, completed from reference TRBV28 and TRBJ1-1, reads DVKVTQSSRYLVKRTGEKVFLECVQDMDHENMFWYRQDPGLGLRLIYFSYDVKMKEKGDIPEGYSVSREKKERFSLILESASTNQTSMYLCASSRGGAMNTEAFFGQGTRLTVV.

The chain combines TRBV5-1 with TRBJ2-3; perhaps TRBD1 as D (5 bases). The ends were cut back, 1 base at V and 5 bases at J, with 11 bases in the middle. CDR3 length equals 14 residues. Germline-derived CDR1 and CDR2 are SGHRS and YFSETQ. The CDR3 DNA sequence: TGCGCCAGCAGCTTGCAGGGATATTTAGATACGCAGTATTTT. Residues: CASSLQGYLDTQYF. The variable domain in full, completed from reference TRBV5-1 and TRBJ2-3, reads KAGVTQTPRYLIKTRGQQVTLSCSPISGHRSVSWYQQTPGQGLQFLFEYFSETQRNKGNFPGRFSGRQFSNSRSEMNVSTLELGDSALYLCASSLQGYLDTQYFGPGTRLTVL.

A single count supports this clone. The V gene is TRBV21-1, the J gene TRBJ2-5; the D call in the table, TRBD2, was not verified against the DNA. TRBV21-1 is assigned pseudogene status. The CDR3 runs 15 residues. CDR3 sequence reads: CASTTRLEAGETQYF. CDR3 DNA: TGTGCCAGCACCACCCGACTAGAAGCTGGTGAGACCCAGTACTTC.